This T cell receptor beta chain was observed in a study of T cell repertoires in cytomegalovirus infection. Looking at the study overall: CMV epitopes in the study were HLA-C-restricted (recently identified) and HLA-B-restricted (well studied). Through public TCR beta signatures, both CMV infection and matching HLA type were indicated.

TCRdb independently ran MiXCR on the reads; one entry per CDR3 protein. The data hold 800,000 to 950,000 distinct CDR3 sequences, with about 30% observed a single time. General study points: CMV-specific HLA-C-restricted TCR beta clonotypes dominated the ex vivo response.

There are a few counts of this clonotype. No antigen is known for it. The V end was cut by 1 base, the J end by 0 bases, with 16 bases between. The CDR3 runs 18 residues. The V gene's germline CDR1 is SGHTA and CDR2 FQGNSA. Material: cultured CD8+ T cells from PBMCs, obtained from culture after CMV antigen stimulation. The chain couples TRBV7-2 to TRBJ1-3; D remains ambiguous. The sequence came from a human donor in good health (CMV status not recorded). Some clones in this sample may be carry-over from other donors' samples. The CDR3 protein is CASSLGLQYFYSGNTIYF. In DNA, the CDR3 is TGTGCCAGCAGCTTAGGGTTGCAGTACTTTTACTCTGGAAACACCATATATTTT.